A single sample gave rise to the 30 T cell receptor beta chains below, sequenced in a study of siplizumab effects on memory and regulatory T cells. This table comes from immunoSEQ multiplex PCR, and its TCRdb copy is limited to in-frame clones, with some not included. The data show tens of thousands of clones, over 85% seen once. Sequencing input: CD8+ T cells sorted from blood. Receptors were obtained from a human donor in good health.

This chain uses TRBV10-1 with TRBJ2-3, with 11 bases fitting TRBD1. Germline-derived CDR1 and CDR2 are WNHNN and SYGVQD (reference sequence). The CDR3 totals 18 residues. J gave up 4 bases and V 0 bases, and 9 bases lay outside the gene matches. The chain's CDR3 is CASSESDRGRGGADTQYF. Here the CDR3 DNA reads TGCGCCAGCAGTGAGTCGGACAGGGGGCGCGGAGGTGCAGATACGCAGTATTTT.

The gene calls are TRBV2 and TRBJ2-7, with D perhaps TRBD1 or TRBD2 (6 bases each). The ends were cut back, 6 bases at V and 10 bases at J, with 13 bases in the middle. Germline values: CDR1 SNHLY, CDR2 FYNNEI. CDR3 size: 11 residues. In nucleotides, the CDR3 is TGTGCCAGCAGGGGGGGCAGGGGTCAGTACTTC. Translation: CASRGGRGQYF.

This chain joins TRBV9 and TRBJ1-5, with D possibly being TRBD1 (5 bases). The CDR3 is made up of 15 amino acids. CDR1 SGDLS and CDR2 YYNGEE come from the germline V gene. Trimming pared 0 bases from V and 2 bases from J, leaving 9 bases between. CDR3: CASSVGTYGNQPQHF. CDR3 nucleotide sequence: TGTGCCAGCAGCGTAGGGACATATGGCAATCAGCCCCAGCATTTT. The full variable domain, completed using reference TRBV9 and TRBJ1-5, is DSGVTQTPKHLITATGQRVTLRCSPRSGDLSVYWYQQSLDQGLQFLIQYYNGEERAKGNILERFSAQQFPDLHSELNLSSLELGDSALYFCASSVGTYGNQPQHFGDGTRLSIL.

The chain combines TRBV19 with TRBJ2-1; tentatively, D is TRBD2 (6 bases). The V and J ends lost 3 bases and 5 bases respectively, with 17 bases between them. This CDR3 region has 16 residues. The germline CDR1 and CDR2 sequences are LNHDA and SQIVND (reference sequence). The CDR3 is CASSMLASAVNNEQFF. The CDR3 nucleotides read TGTGCCAGTAGTATGTTGGCTAGCGCGGTTAACAATGAGCAGTTCTTC.

The rearrangement uses TRBV4-1 and TRBJ2-4; TRBD2 aligns across 11 bases. Germline trimming cut 8 bases from V and 2 bases from J; bases unmatched to any gene: 8. This CDR3 contains 16 residues. Germline values: CDR1 MGHRA, CDR2 YSYEKL. The CDR3 region is CASATIAGGSKNIQYF. CDR3 nucleotides: TGCGCCAGCGCTACAATAGCGGGAGGGTCCAAAAACATTCAGTACTTC.

The chain has TRBV7-9 and TRBJ2-3; no firm D call. The CDR3 sequence is 12 residues long. Germline lookup yields CDR1 SEHNR and CDR2 FQNEAQ (reference sequence). The ends were cut back, 7 bases at V and 1 base at J, with 6 bases in the middle. The CDR3 reads CASTGRTDTQYF. Written as DNA, the CDR3 is TGTGCCAGCACAGGACGCACAGATACGCAGTATTTT.

The V gene is TRBV11-2, the J gene TRBJ2-1, with D uncertain. This CDR3 comprises 13 residues. The germline V gene has CDR1 SGHAT and CDR2 FQNNGV. The ends were cut back, 3 bases at V and 9 bases at J, with 12 bases in the middle. In DNA form, the CDR3 reads TGTGCCAGCAGCTTCGTGGCCCCGGCTGAGCAGTTCTTC. It specifies CASSFVAPAEQFF.

The chain has TRBV29-1 and TRBJ1-1, with 7 bases lining up with TRBD1. The germline V gene has CDR1 SQVTM and CDR2 ANQGSEA. After removal of 2 bases from V and 6 bases from J, the junction contained 0 bases not matched to a gene. The CDR3 totals 11 residues. CDR3 coding DNA: TGCAGCGTTGAACAGGGGGCTGAAGCTTTCTTT. Translating gives CSVEQGAEAFF. The full variable domain, rest sourced from reference TRBV29-1 and TRBJ1-1, is SAVISQKPSRDICQRGTSLTIQCQVDSQVTMMFWYRQQPGQSLTLIATANQGSEATYESGFVIDKFPISRPNLTFSTLTVSNMSPEDSSIYLCSVEQGAEAFFGQGTRLTVV.

The rearrangement links TRBV27 to TRBJ1-5; D is possibly TRBD1 (6 bases). This CDR3 spans 14 amino acids. Germline V gives CDR1 MNHEY, CDR2 SMNVEV (reference sequence). V lost 3 bases and J lost 7, with 13 bases in between. CDR3 DNA sequence: TGTGCCAGCAGTTTCCTCGGGGGGCGGCAGCCCCAGCATTTT. This gives the protein CASSFLGGRQPQHF.

J is TRBJ2-3 and V is TRBV29-1; 7 nucleotides match TRBD1. V trimming: 0 bases; J trimming: 5 bases; junction bases outside the gene matches: 14. Germline V gene lookup returns CDR1 SQVTM and CDR2 ANQGSEA. This CDR3 has 17 residues. CDR3 in DNA: TGCAGCGTTGAAGAAAGGGTTGGAAGGGGACAGAGAGATACGCAGTATTTT. It encodes CSVEERVGRGQRDTQYF.

The chain is built from TRBV27 and TRBJ2-1, with TRBD2 identical over 8 bases. The CDR3 consists of 16 residues. Unmatched junction bases numbered 9, after V lost 1 base and J lost 7 bases. Per germline, CDR1 MNHEY and CDR2 SMNVEV (reference sequence). The DNA for the CDR3 is TGTGCCAGCAGTTTATATAGGCAGGGACTAGGGAATGAGCAGTTCTTC. Amino acids: CASSLYRQGLGNEQFF.

The CDR3 spells CASSFGIAGTEQFF. The DNA for the CDR3 is TGCGCCAGCAGCTTCGGGATAGCAGGAACGGAGCAGTTCTTC. J is TRBJ2-1 and V is TRBV5-1, with D tentatively TRBD2 (5 bases). This CDR3 has 14 amino acids. V lost 2 bases and J 10 bases, leaving 16 bases between the germline ends. From germline, CDR1 is SGHRS and CDR2 YFSETQ.

This clone has just one count. The V call is TRBV6-1, the J call TRBJ1-4; TRBD1 matches 7 bases. Germline trimming cut 2 bases from V and 14 bases from J; bases unmatched to any gene: 11. CDR1 MNHNS and CDR2 SASEGT come from the germline V gene. This CDR3 contains 14 residues. This CDR3 reads CASSEMGQPQGLFF. The CDR3 DNA reads as TGTGCCAGCAGTGAAATGGGACAGCCCCAAGGGCTGTTTTTT.

The chain employs TRBV28 and TRBJ2-7; maybe TRBD2 (5 bases). V was clipped by 5 bases and J by 7 bases, with 18 bases between them. CDR1 is MDHEN and CDR2 is SYDVKM in the germline V gene. This CDR3 spans 14 amino acids. CDR3 residues: CASSLGLESSEQYF. The CDR3 DNA follows: TGTGCCAGCAGTCTAGGACTGGAATCGTCTGAGCAGTACTTC.

This clone was counted a single time. This CDR3 reads CASKGREGEYQETQYF. The DNA for the CDR3 is TGTGCCAGCAAGGGACGGGAAGGGGAGTACCAAGAGACCCAGTACTTC. The chain joins TRBV27 to TRBJ2-5, with D tentatively TRBD1 or TRBD2 (5 bases each). V lost 7 bases to trimming and J lost 0 bases, with 18 bases between them. CDR1 is MNHEY and CDR2 is SMNVEV in the germline V gene (reference sequence). This CDR3 contains 16 residues.

The J gene is TRBJ2-1, the V gene TRBV14; TRBD2 matches at 7 bases. This CDR3 comprises 16 residues. Germline CDR1 SGHDN, CDR2 FVKESK. Trimming removed 3 bases from V and 3 bases from J; junction bases left unmatched: 8. The CDR3: CASSHIRGDLYNEQFF. CDR3 bases: TGTGCCAGCAGCCACATCCGGGGGGACCTCTACAATGAGCAGTTCTTC.

The rearrangement joins TRBV29-1 to TRBJ2-3; D gene unclear. Trimming removed 1 base from V and 0 bases from J, with 5 bases in between. Looked up from germline, CDR1 is SQVTM and CDR2 is ANQGSEA. The CDR3 has 13 residues. CDR3 sequence (DNA): TGCAGCGTTGAAGCGACTAGCACAGATACGCAGTATTTT. Protein sequence: CSVEATSTDTQYF.

The rearrangement joins TRBV27 to TRBJ2-7, with a tentative D call TRBD1 (5 bases). The germline V gene has CDR1 MNHEY and CDR2 SMNVEV (reference sequence). V dropped 5 bases and J dropped 0 bases, with 8 bases sitting between them. This CDR3 region has 13 residues. CDR3 sequence (DNA): TGTGCCAGCAGTCCTGGACACTCCTACGAGCAGTACTTC. Translated, it gives CASSPGHSYEQYF.

DNA of the CDR3: TGTGCCAGCAGCGCCGAGCCGGGTACCCTGGACGAGCAGTACTTC. It translates to CASSAEPGTLDEQYF. The rearrangement uses TRBV9 and TRBJ2-7; D unresolved. The V gene lost 3 bases and the J gene lost 5 bases, with 18 bases spanning the gap. The CDR3 loop spans 15 amino acids. Germline V gene sequence: CDR1 SGDLS, CDR2 YYNGEE.

This clone was recorded once. The CDR3 region is CASSLGLRLATDTQYF. In DNA, the CDR3 is TGTGCCAGCAGTTTGGGACTCCGGTTGGCAACAGATACGCAGTATTTT. The V gene is TRBV6-5, the J gene TRBJ2-3; D possibly corresponds to TRBD2 (6 bases). V shed 4 bases and J shed 3 bases, with 17 bases lying between them. This CDR3 spans 16 amino acids. Looked up from germline, CDR1 is MNHEY and CDR2 is SVGAGI.

This chain links TRBV2 with TRBJ1-2; TRBD1 aligns across 7 bases. The CDR3 consists of 13 residues. Germline CDR1 is SNHLY and CDR2 is FYNNEI. V was clipped by 8 bases and J by 4 bases; unmatched bases: 7. The CDR3 DNA sequence: TGTGCCAGCCACGACAGGGTAGTCTATGGCTACACCTTC. Translating it yields CASHDRVVYGYTF.

This chain connects TRBV15 to TRBJ2-1; 8 bases fit TRBD2. The CDR3 extends over 13 amino acids. Germline V lookup: CDR1 LNHNV, CDR2 YYDKDF (reference sequence). The J segment lost 14 bases and the V segment lost 2 bases, leaving 8 bases of the junction unmatched. In DNA, the CDR3 is TGTGCCACCAGCAGACCCTCTAGCGGGCAGGAGTTCTTC. Its protein is CATSRPSSGQEFF. The whole variable domain, filled in from reference TRBV15 and TRBJ2-1, reads DAMVIQNPRYQVTQFGKPVTLSCSQTLNHNVMYWYQQKSSQAPKLLFHYYDKDFNNEADTPDNFQSRRPNTSFCFLDIRSPGLGDTAMYLCATSRPSSGQEFFGPGTRLTVL.

In its sample, this clone was seen a few times. CDR3: CASSLNLGREDSGELFF. The CDR3 nucleotides are TGTGCCAGCAGCCTCAACCTAGGGCGGGAGGATTCCGGGGAGCTGTTTTTT. This chain links TRBV7-6 with TRBJ2-2; 8 bases map to TRBD2. The junction had 14 bases not matched to a gene; V was cut back by 5 bases and J by 6 bases. The CDR3 length is 17 residues. The germline V gene encodes CDR1 SGHVS and CDR2 FNYEAQ.

The J gene is TRBJ1-3, the V gene TRBV10-3; no firm D call. In germline, CDR1 is ENHRY, CDR2 SYGVKD. The CDR3 runs 14 residues. With 3 bases removed from V and 1 base from J, the gap between germline ends came to 7 bases. CDR3 protein: CAISDQVSGNTIYF. The CDR3 DNA is TGTGCCATCAGTGATCAGGTATCTGGAAACACCATATATTTT.

The chain carries TRBV18 and TRBJ1-2; D might be TRBD1 (5 bases). The CDR3 has 15 amino acids. V was clipped by 2 bases and J by 1 base, with 11 bases between them. Germline V gene data show CDR1 as KGHSH and CDR2 as LQKENI. The CDR3 loop reads CASSPEGFNNYGYTF. CDR3 nucleotides: TGTGCCAGCTCACCAGAGGGGTTTAATAACTATGGCTACACCTTC.

The chain combines TRBV13 with TRBJ2-1; D is undetermined. Per the germline V gene, CDR1 is PRHDT and CDR2 is FYEKMQ (reference sequence). CDR3 size: 13 residues. Trimming removed 0 bases at V and 5 bases at J, with 5 bases between. The CDR3 region is CASSLGHDNEQFF. The CDR3 nucleotides read TGTGCCAGCAGCTTAGGCCATGACAATGAGCAGTTCTTC.

This chain links TRBV7-8 with TRBJ2-2; 7 bases are shared with TRBD2. In germline, CDR1 is SGHVS, CDR2 FQNEAQ. The CDR3 covers 16 residues. With 4 bases clipped from V and 0 bases from J, the junction kept 5 bases outside the gene matches. CDR3 sequence (DNA): TGTGCCAGCAGCTGGAGGGACTACCCGAACACCGGGGAGCTGTTTTTT. It codes for CASSWRDYPNTGELFF.

This clone came up once. J is TRBJ2-3 and V is TRBV25-1; TRBD1 is a possible D gene (6 bases). CDR1 is MGHDK and CDR2 is SYGVNS in the germline V gene. Deletions cut 11 bases from V and 0 bases from J, with 15 bases between. CDR3 length: 14 residues. This CDR3 is CALGTRSSTDTQYF. DNA of the CDR3: TGTGCCCTCGGGACACGGTCTAGCACAGATACGCAGTATTTT.

This clone was seen just once. This chain connects TRBV2 to TRBJ2-7; TRBD2 matches at 11 bases. CDR1 and CDR2 (germline): SNHLY, FYNNEI. This CDR3 has 16 amino acids. Trimming at V came to 2 bases and at J to 3 bases, leaving 6 bases not matched to a gene. The CDR3 loop reads CASSEFTSGSIYEQYF. CDR3 bases: TGTGCCAGCAGTGAATTTACTAGCGGGAGTATCTACGAGCAGTACTTC.

The genes are TRBV30 and TRBJ2-3; 13 bases are shared with TRBD2. The junction had 11 bases not matched to a gene; V was cut back by 6 bases and J by 2 bases. CDR1 is GTSNPN and CDR2 is SVGIG in the germline V gene (reference sequence). CDR3 length equals 17 residues. The CDR3 loop reads CACQGLAGVHDTDTQYF. In nucleotides, the CDR3 is TGTGCCTGCCAAGGACTAGCGGGAGTTCACGACACAGATACGCAGTATTTT. The full variable domain, with the rest looked up from reference TRBV30 and TRBJ2-3, is SQTIHQWPATLVQPVGSPLSLECTVEGTSNPNLYWYRQAAGRGLQLLFYSVGIGQISSEVPQNLSASRPQDRQFILSSKKLLLSDSGFYLCACQGLAGVHDTDTQYFGPGTRLTVL.